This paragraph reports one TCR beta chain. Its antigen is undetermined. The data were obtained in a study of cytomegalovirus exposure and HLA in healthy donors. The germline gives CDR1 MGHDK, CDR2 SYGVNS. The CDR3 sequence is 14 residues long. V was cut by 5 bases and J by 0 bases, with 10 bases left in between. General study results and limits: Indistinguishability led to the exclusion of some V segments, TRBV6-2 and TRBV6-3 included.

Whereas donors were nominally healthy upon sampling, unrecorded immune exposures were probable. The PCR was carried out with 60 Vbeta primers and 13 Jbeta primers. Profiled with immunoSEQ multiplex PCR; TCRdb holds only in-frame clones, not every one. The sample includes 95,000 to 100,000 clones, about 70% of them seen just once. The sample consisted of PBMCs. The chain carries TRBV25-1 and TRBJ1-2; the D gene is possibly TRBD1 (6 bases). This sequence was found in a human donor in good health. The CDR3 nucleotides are TGTGCCAGCAGTCTAGGACAGACTAACTATGGCTACACCTTC. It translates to CASSLGQTNYGYTF.